A single sample gave rise to the 3 T cell receptor beta chains below, sequenced in a study of Graves' ophthalmopathy and Graves' hyperthyroidism. RNA transcripts served as template for amplifying TCR beta CDR3 sequences. HTBI primers were employed in first-round RT-PCR, then a second-round multiplex PCR followed. TCRdb itself ran the multiplex PCR reads through MiXCR, one entry per CDR3 protein. The sample gives 200,000 to 250,000 distinct CDR3 sequences, about 22% of which show up once; around 45% is in the top ten. The sample consisted of peripheral blood. These receptor sequences come from a woman aged 45-59 years with Graves' ophthalmopathy.

This clonotype was detected only a few times. This chain links TRBV28 with TRBJ2-2; the D gene could be TRBD1 or TRBD2 (6 bases each). The V end was cut by 7 bases, the J end by 5 bases, with 17 bases between. CDR1 is MDHEN, CDR2 SYDVKM, per germline. The CDR3 length is 15 residues. The CDR3 region is CASTPGGQGTGELFF. The CDR3 DNA sequence: TGTGCCAGCACCCCCGGGGGCCAGGGAACCGGGGAGCTGTTTTTT.

This clonotype was seen ten or more times. The chain is built from TRBV6-5 and TRBJ2-5; 7 nucleotides align to TRBD1. In germline, CDR1 is MNHEY, CDR2 SVGAGI. CDR3 length: 15 amino acids. Germline trimming cut 4 bases from V and 2 bases from J; bases unmatched to any gene: 7. The CDR3 region has the DNA TGTGCCAGCAGTTGGGGGACAGTTGGGCAAGAGACCCAGTACTTC. Its protein product is CASSWGTVGQETQYF.

In this sample, this clonotype turned up many times. The V call is TRBV6-7, the J call TRBJ1-5; 9 bases align to TRBD1. TRBV6-7 belongs to the ORF category, with a function that is uncertain. Trimming at V came to 5 bases and at J to 8 bases, leaving 4 bases not matched to a gene. This CDR3 is 13 amino acids long. The CDR3 DNA reads as TGTGCCAGCAGTCGGGACAGGGCAAAGCCCCAGCATTTT. Its protein product is CASSRDRAKPQHF.